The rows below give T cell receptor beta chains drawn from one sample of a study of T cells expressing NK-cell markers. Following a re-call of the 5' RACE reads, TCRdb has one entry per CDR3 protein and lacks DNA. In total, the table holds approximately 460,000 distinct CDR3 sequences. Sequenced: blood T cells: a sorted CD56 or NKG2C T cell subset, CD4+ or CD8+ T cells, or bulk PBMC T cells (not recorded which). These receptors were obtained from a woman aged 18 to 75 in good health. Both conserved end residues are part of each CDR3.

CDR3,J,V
CASSYGGWGSNTEAFF,TRBJ1-1,TRBV6-5
CASSDEGFSNQPQHF,TRBJ1-5,TRBV6-1
CASSWEIAGSSYEQYF,TRBJ2-7,TRBV7-2
CASSAPGQGNRYEQFF,TRBJ2-1,TRBV2
CASSLGGLSGNEQFF,TRBJ2-1,TRBV5-4
CAWTRSGGITDTQYF,TRBJ2-3,TRBV30
CSAPETGFYGYTF,TRBJ1-2,TRBV20-1
CAISVRDRSLDEQFF,TRBJ2-1,TRBV10-3
CASSFQGTSGVEQYF,TRBJ2-7,TRBV12-3/TRBV12-4
CASSYLGGYSPLHF,TRBJ1-6,TRBV6-5
CASKSGDGETQYF,TRBJ2-5,TRBV12-5
CASSDSGTSGQTQYF,TRBJ2-5,TRBV9
CASSFKSGGSTDTQYF,TRBJ2-3,TRBV7-2
CASSGGLAGGLEFF,TRBJ2-1,TRBV5-6
CASRQMDTGELFF,TRBJ2-2,TRBV19
CASSRDIGGTGELFF,TRBJ2-2,TRBV3-1
CASSLRTSTNEKLFF,TRBJ1-4,TRBV19
CASSLTGNPSRETQYF,TRBJ2-5,TRBV18
CASSLTPGHAVNGYTF,TRBJ1-2,TRBV3-1
CASSNDRGSGNTIYF,TRBJ1-3,TRBV5-1
CSVELGDEKLFF,TRBJ1-4,TRBV29-1
CSVEGVEDTQYF,TRBJ2-3,TRBV29-1
CASSRGTGLYGYTF,TRBJ1-2,TRBV18
CSASGEYNEQFF,TRBJ2-1,TRBV20-1
CASSFNPGRTANLYGYTF,TRBJ1-2,TRBV12-3/TRBV12-4
CASTQGRGSYNEQFF,TRBJ2-1,TRBV7-2
CATSLSGRDLRTEAFF,TRBJ1-1,TRBV15
CASSLRASAQETQYF,TRBJ2-5,TRBV28
CSVEGTRGNIQYF,TRBJ2-4,TRBV29-1
CASSLNSGIPNIQYF,TRBJ2-4,TRBV7-3
CASSLDRGPSYEQYF,TRBJ2-7,TRBV7-9
CASSPGQGTEAFF,TRBJ1-1,TRBV11-3
CASSLDNGQGSGYTF,TRBJ1-2,TRBV11-2
CASSPPTETLGEKLFF,TRBJ1-4,TRBV5-1